Shown below are 3 T cell receptor beta chains from a single sample sequenced in a study of T cells in Graves' hyperthyroidism and ophthalmopathy. Amplified TCR beta CDR3 regions derived from RNA transcripts. The study used the HTBI primer set for a first-round RT-PCR of the TCR CDR3. MiXCR was run by TCRdb on the multiplex PCR reads, yielding one entry per CDR3 protein. The sample carries hundreds of thousands of distinct CDR3 sequences, 13% to 15% recorded once. Sequenced: blood. The receptors were sampled from a woman aged 55-75 years with Graves' ophthalmopathy.

The sample holds a few counts of this clonotype. This chain uses TRBV4-1 with TRBJ2-3, with unresolved D. Per the germline V gene, CDR1 is MGHRA and CDR2 is YSYEKL. The CDR3 is made up of 14 amino acids. Between the trimmed V and J ends, which lost 2 bases and 4 bases, there was a span of 10 bases. The CDR3 coding sequence is TGCGCCAGCAGCCAAACCCCGGGCCCAGATACGCAGTATTTT. Translated, it gives CASSQTPGPDTQYF.

This clonotype was seen at least ten times. The chain recombines TRBV20-1 with TRBJ2-7; 11 bases line up with TRBD2. The V segment lost 3 bases and the J segment 5 bases; nucleotides outside the gene matches: 9. The CDR3 is made up of 15 amino acids. CDR1 is DFQATT, CDR2 SNEGSKA, per germline (reference sequence). This chain's CDR3 is CSASPTSGRRHEQYF. DNA for the CDR3: TGCAGTGCTAGCCCTACTAGCGGGAGACGCCACGAGCAGTACTTC.

In its sample, this clonotype was seen many times. The genes are TRBV6-1 and TRBJ2-7; 11 bases fit TRBD1. This CDR3 spans 15 amino acids. CDR1 MNHNS and CDR2 SASEGT come from the germline V gene. V was pared by 5 bases and J by 6 bases, with 9 bases of the junction left unmatched. CDR3 region: CASSWPVGQGGEQYF. The DNA for the CDR3 is TGTGCCAGCAGTTGGCCGGTGGGACAGGGGGGCGAGCAGTACTTC.